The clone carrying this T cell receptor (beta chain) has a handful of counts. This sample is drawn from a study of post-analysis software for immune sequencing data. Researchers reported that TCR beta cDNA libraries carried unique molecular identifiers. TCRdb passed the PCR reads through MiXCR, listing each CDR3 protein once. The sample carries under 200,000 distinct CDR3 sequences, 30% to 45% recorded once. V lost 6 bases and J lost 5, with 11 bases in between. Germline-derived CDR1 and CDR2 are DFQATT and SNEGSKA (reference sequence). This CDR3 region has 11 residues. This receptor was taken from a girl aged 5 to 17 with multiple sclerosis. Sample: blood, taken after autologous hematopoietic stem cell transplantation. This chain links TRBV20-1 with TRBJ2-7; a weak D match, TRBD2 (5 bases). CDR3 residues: CSADYINEQYF. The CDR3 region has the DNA TGCAGTGCCGACTATATCAACGAGCAGTACTTC.